This T cell receptor beta chain was captured by sequencing in a study of cytomegalovirus exposure and HLA in healthy donors. V lost 2 bases, J lost 6 bases, and 11 bases lay in between. The length of the CDR3 is 14 residues. Germline loops: CDR1 MNHNS, CDR2 SASEGT. A multiplex PCR was run with 60 Vbeta primers and 13 Jbeta primers. The method was immunoSEQ multiplex PCR; TCRdb's version includes in-frame clones alone and lacks a portion of them. The table records over 140,000 clones, roughly four fifths of them present only once. This receptor was identified in a man younger than 40 in good health and CMV-seropositive. Sequenced sample: PBMCs. This chain joins TRBV6-1 and TRBJ2-1, with D uncertain. CDR3 sequence: CASSETQASNEQFF. CDR3 bases: TGTGCCAGCAGTGAAACTCAAGCGTCCAATGAGCAGTTCTTC.